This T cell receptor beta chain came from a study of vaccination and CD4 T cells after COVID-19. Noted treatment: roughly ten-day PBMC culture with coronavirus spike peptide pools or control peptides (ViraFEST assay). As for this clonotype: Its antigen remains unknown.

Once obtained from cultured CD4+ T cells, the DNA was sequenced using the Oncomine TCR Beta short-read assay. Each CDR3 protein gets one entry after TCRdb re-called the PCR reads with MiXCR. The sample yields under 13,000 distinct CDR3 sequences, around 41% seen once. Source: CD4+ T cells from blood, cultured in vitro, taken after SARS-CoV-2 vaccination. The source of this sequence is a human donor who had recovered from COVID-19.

CDR3 in amino acids: CASSIVGDTEAFF. CDR3 nucleotides: TGTGCCAGTAGTATAGTCGGGGACACTGAAGCTTTCTTT. The V gene is TRBV19, the J gene TRBJ1-1; no clear D gene. This CDR3 spans 13 amino acids. V was trimmed by 1 base and J by 3 bases, leaving 6 bases between them. The germline gives CDR1 LNHDA, CDR2 SQIVND (reference sequence).